This T cell receptor beta chain is from a study of Ad26.COV2.S vaccination and SARS-CoV-2 variants. V was trimmed by 0 bases and J by 0 bases, leaving 9 bases between them. This CDR3 spans 16 amino acids. CDR1 is SGHVS, CDR2 FNYEAQ, per germline. The count of this clone is one. The data were produced by immunoSEQ multiplex PCR, yet TCRdb's version contains in-frame clones alone and is incomplete. The table records hundreds of thousands of clones, about 90% of them present only once. This sample comprised peripheral blood, obtained after recovery from COVID-19. The origin of this receptor is a human donor who had recovered from COVID-19. The J gene is TRBJ2-1, the V gene TRBV7-6; D remains ambiguous. In DNA form, the CDR3 reads TGTGCCAGCAGCTTAGCGCTCCGAACCTCCTACAATGAGCAGTTCTTC. This sequence encodes CASSLALRTSYNEQFF.